This T cell receptor beta chain was sequenced for a study of metastatic and nonmetastatic thyroid tumors (dated by TCRdb to the early 2020s). Background for the entire study: Repertoires from peripheral blood and from tumor or nodule tissue samples of malignant and benign thyroid patients were compared.

Receptor libraries were prepared by PCR. Sequencing used an Illumina HiSeq 4000. High-throughput sequencing was used to profile the TCR beta-chain CDR3 region of each patient. Per the source publication's procedure: The researchers built a classifier to tell apart papillary thyroid cancer patients with distant metastasis, based on CDR3 differences among clinicopathological groups. Repertoire diversity was assessed with the Shannon index, and tumor-blood repertoire similarity with the Morisita-Horn index. TCRdb reprocessed the public reads (quality trimming at Q25 with fastp, clone calling with MiXCR) and kept in-frame beta chains. The V and J calls were not made by the authors but by TCRdb's processing. In this sample the table shows around 20,000 clones, 30% to 35% of which occur a single time. The ten largest clones take up under 25% of the sample. Paper-wide results and their limitations: In both blood and tumor samples, TCR beta diversity was reported to be significantly higher in malignant tumors than in benign nodules.

No treatment had been received by any patient before thyroid surgery. Using T-cell receptor beta sequencing, the study looked back at clinical samples from patients collected from about 2011 to 2018. As to this clone: Its specific antigen is unknown. The record has no base qualities; no much larger clone is one base away.

Including the terminal cysteine and phenylalanine, the CDR3 comprises 17 residues. Kept here is only the CDR3 DNA, which spans 51 bases and is read in frame from base 1. V is cut by 4 bases and J by 3 bases, and the space between the germline ends is 20 bases. CDR1 SGDLS and CDR2 YYNGEE were looked up in the germline V gene. This TCR came from a female donor with papillary thyroid cancer or a benign thyroid nodule (not recorded which). Some clones in this sample may be carry-over from other donors' samples. The chain uses TRBV9 and TRBJ2-1; the D segment cannot be called with confidence. Specimen: adjacent normal tissue. The sequence in DNA is TGTGCCAGCAGCCTCGATGGTGGAGCGAGCTACTACAATGAGCAGTTCTTC. Translation gives CASSLDGGASYYNEQFF.